This T cell receptor beta chain was identified in a study of T cells in narcolepsy. Germline CDR1 reads KGHSH; CDR2 reads LQKENI. The CDR3 covers 14 residues. The V end was cut by 3 bases, the J end by 3 bases, with 11 bases between. To note about this clone: Its antigen is currently unknown.

Overall study results and limits: Same-patient CSF and blood CD4+ T cell clonotypes included HCRT-specific and TRIB2-specific autoreactive ones.

Generated by immunoSEQ multiplex PCR, the TCRdb table keeps only in-frame clones and is missing some. The data contain 30,000 to 45,000 clones, approximately 86% of them singletons. Specimen: CD45RA- memory CD4+ T cells from PBMCs. This chain joins TRBV18 and TRBJ1-1; D is undetermined. The clonotype originates from a human donor with narcolepsy. In DNA, the CDR3 is TGTGCCAGCTCACCGCCGTCACAGCACACTGAAGCTTTCTTT. Translated, it gives CASSPPSQHTEAFF.